This TCR beta chain was captured by sequencing in a study of T cell responses to AZD1222 COVID-19 vaccine. The method was immunoSEQ multiplex PCR; TCRdb's version includes in-frame clones alone and lacks a portion of them. The table has 75,000 to 90,000 clones, 70% to 85% seen once. Germline V gene lookup returns CDR1 LNHDA and CDR2 SQIVND (reference sequence). The J segment lost 4 bases and the V segment lost 5 bases, leaving 8 bases of the junction unmatched. The CDR3 is made up of 15 amino acids. The sequencing here drew on peripheral blood, taken on day 0 of AZD1222 vaccination. The genes are TRBV19 and TRBJ2-7; 10 nucleotides match TRBD1. This receptor was taken from an adult in good health. CDR3 region: CASSAPGQGFYEQYF. The CDR3 DNA is TGTGCCAGTAGTGCCCCGGGACAGGGGTTTTACGAGCAGTACTTC. The full variable domain, in which reference TRBV19 and TRBJ2-7 provide the parts outside the CDR3, is DGGITQSPKYLFRKEGQNVTLSCEQNLNHDAMYWYRQDPGQGLRLIYYSQIVNDFQKGDIAEGYSVSREKKESFPLTVTSAQKNPTAFYLCASSAPGQGFYEQYFGPGTRLTVT.